This is a list of T cell receptor beta chains from one sample in a study of technical replicates of blood from several donors. Assay used: immunoSEQ multiplex PCR; TCRdb lists only in-frame clones, some missing. The profile shows 95,000 to 100,000 clones, 90% to 96% of them singletons. The specimen was T cells isolated from PBMCs. These receptors all stem from a human donor in good health. Each CDR3 is given without its conserved first and last residue. Fields, in order: V gene, J gene, CDR3 protein.

>TRBV9|TRBJ2-7
ASSVGSSGDYEQY
>TRBV27|TRBJ2-3
ASSSSSGRRTDTQY
>TRBV11-3|TRBJ2-5
ASSLAGQGETQY
>TRBV28|TRBJ2-3
ASSPITDTQY
>TRBV6-1|TRBJ2-3
ASSADRAGHPDTQY
>TRBV4-1|TRBJ2-4
ASSQASWPGKNIQY
>TRBV19|TRBJ2-3
ASNAGVGGADTQY
>TRBV28|TRBJ2-7
ASSFLVGVAGGNEQY
>TRBV11-1|TRBJ2-1
ASSLASTGVSYNEQF
>TRBV6-5|TRBJ1-4
ASRSGVGSEKLF
>TRBV5-6|TRBJ2-3
ASSLYGLAGGDTQY
>TRBV28|TRBJ2-7
ASNLAGRTYEQY
>TRBV6-5|TRBJ1-1
ASTGQAMNTEAF
>TRBV5-1|TRBJ2-3
ASSLLLLDRTDTQY
>TRBV25-1|TRBJ2-6
ASSRYGEIRSGANVLT
>TRBV7-2|TRBJ1-2
ASSPGGTLTNYGYT